This entry features one TCR beta chain sequence. CDR1 is SEHNR, CDR2 FQNEAQ, per germline (reference sequence). This CDR3 has 19 residues. The junction had 16 bases not matched to a gene; V was cut back by 5 bases and J by 5 bases. These data originate in a study of cytomegalovirus exposure and HLA in healthy donors. The PCR contained 60 Vbeta and 13 Jbeta primers. This table comes from immunoSEQ multiplex PCR, and its TCRdb copy is limited to in-frame clones, with some not included. The sample lists some 110,000 clones; 55% to 75% were seen once. The receptor comes from a man aged 30 to 45 in good health and CMV-seropositive. The chain couples TRBV7-9 to TRBJ2-1; 12 nucleotides align to TRBD2. Sequenced: PBMCs. The CDR3 DNA is TGTGCCAGCAGCCCCCCTCTAGCGGGGGGGTCCCCCCTTAACAATGAGCAGTTCTTC. This sequence encodes CASSPPLAGGSPLNNEQFF.